The rows below give T cell receptor beta chains drawn from one sample of a study of type 1 and type 2 diabetes patients. TCRdb reanalysed the multiplex PCR reads using MiXCR and keeps one entry per CDR3 protein. The data hold more than 250,000 distinct CDR3 sequences, with 40% to 50% observed a single time. The sample consisted of peripheral blood mononuclear cells (PBMCs). The source is a man between 18 and 35 years old with type 2 diabetes. Both conserved end residues are part of each CDR3. Fields, in order: J gene, V gene, clone size, D gene, CDR3 DNA, CDR3 protein. The D gene is left open where the match is weak. Size is stated for part of the rows, as once, few or many counts, or as a class when the clone is expanded.

>TRBJ1-5|TRBV28|.|.
TGTGCCAGCAGTTTACAGGGGCAAAGCAATCAGCCCCAGCATTTT
CASSLQGQSNQPQHF
>TRBJ1-1|TRBV30|.|.
TGTGCCTGGATGGTGGGTTCGGGGCACACTGAAGCTTCCTTT
CAWMVGSGHTEASF
>TRBJ1-2|TRBV5-1|few|TRBD1
TGCGCCAGCAGTCTCTCGGACAGGGGGAACTATGGCTACACCTTC
CASSLSDRGNYGYTF
>TRBJ1-1|TRBV15|.|.
TGTGCCACCAGCAGAGTGCGACCTTCTGAAGCTTTCTTT
CATSRVRPSEAFF
>TRBJ1-1|TRBV2|.|TRBD1
TGTGCCAGCACTGAGGGGGCGAACACTGAAGCTTTCTTT
CASTEGANTEAFF
>TRBJ2-5|TRBV7-2|many|.
TGTGCCAGCAGCTTAGTCGGCGGGGTAGGCCAAGAGACCCAGTACTTC
CASSLVGGVGQETQYF
>TRBJ1-1|TRBV19|few|.
TGTGCCAGTAGCCCTTGGGCAGGGACGAACACTGAAGCTTTCTTT
CASSPWAGTNTEAFF
>TRBJ1-4|TRBV6-5|.|.
TGTGCCAGCAGGCAAACAGGGCCAACCAATGAAAAACTGTTTTTT
CASRQTGPTNEKLFF
>TRBJ2-5|TRBV7-2|once|TRBD2
TGTGCCAGCAGCTTGGGGCTAGCGGGAGGGCTGAGGGTGACCCAGTACTTC
CASSLGLAGGLRVTQYF
>TRBJ2-7|TRBV2|many|.
TGTGCCAGCAGACGGACTTGGTGGTACGAGCAGTACTTC
CASRRTWWYEQYF